This T cell receptor (beta chain) was sequenced for a study of long-term antiretroviral therapy in people with HIV. Study-level results: Although diversity increased after ART, it remained lower than in transplant donor controls.

The run of the v3.0 immunoSEQ assay was at survey level. Researchers set sequencing to target about 40,000-55,000 T-cell genomes per sample. Clones were sequenced by immunoSEQ multiplex PCR, and TCRdb holds only the in-frame ones, with some missing. Among around 30,000 clones, 84% were seen once, and the ten largest hold under 8%. A note on this clone: What it recognizes is unknown. The sample has other DNA sequences that encode this CDR3 too.

Between the trimmed V and J ends, which lost 3 bases and 0 bases, there was a span of 8 bases. There are 14 residues in the CDR3. The germline CDR1 and CDR2 sequences are MDHEN and SYDVKM. The chain uses TRBV28 and TRBJ1-1; D is undetermined. The clonotype originates from a man between 18 and 35 years old with HIV. Sequences were derived from unsorted PBMCs, sampled 0.4 years after starting antiretroviral therapy. The CDR3 region is CASSFQNMNTEAFF. CDR3 nucleotide sequence: TGTGCCAGCAGTTTCCAGAACATGAACACTGAAGCTTTCTTT.